A selection of T cell receptor beta chains follows, all from one sample in a study of T cell responses to AZD1222 COVID-19 vaccine. Profiled with immunoSEQ multiplex PCR; TCRdb holds only in-frame clones, not every one. The sample includes about 99,000 clones, approximately 88% of them seen just once. The specimen was peripheral blood, collected on day 0 of AZD1222 vaccination. The receptors shown here come from an adult in good health. The CDR3 runs from the conserved cysteine through the conserved F or W. The D gene is left open where the match is weak. Only part of the rows carry a size: once, few, many, or a class if the clone is expanded.

clone_size,v_call,d_call,j_call,cdr3_nt,cdr3_aa
.,TRBV5-1,.,TRBJ2-5,TGCGCCAGCAACCTACAGGGGACTGGTGAGACCCAGTACTTC,CASNLQGTGETQYF
.,TRBV19,.,TRBJ2-3,TGTGCCAGTAGTACAACAGCCCAGGGGTTTAGCACAGATACGCAGTATTTT,CASSTTAQGFSTDTQYF
.,TRBV7-2,.,TRBJ1-1,TGTGCCAGCAGCTTAATCGGGGGGCAAACTGAAGCTTTCTTT,CASSLIGGQTEAFF
.,TRBV6-1,.,TRBJ2-2,TGTGCCAGCAGTGAACTCTCGATTGGCACCGGGGAGCTGTTTTTT,CASSELSIGTGELFF
.,TRBV9,TRBD2,TRBJ2-1,TGTGCCAGCAGCGTTGCTAGCGGGTTGTACAATGAGCAGTTCTTC,CASSVASGLYNEQFF
once,TRBV30,.,TRBJ1-5,TGTGCCTGGTCTCGGGGGGGTGATTCTTACTATAGCAATCAGCCCCAGCATTTT,CAWSRGGDSYYSNQPQHF
.,TRBV19,TRBD2,TRBJ2-5,TGTGCCAGTAGTTCGGGGACTAGCGGGGGGACCCAAGAGACCCAGTACTTC,CASSSGTSGGTQETQYF
.,TRBV7-8,.,TRBJ1-6,TGTGCCAGCAGCTTAGGGGCAGATAATTCACCCCTCCACTTT,CASSLGADNSPLHF
.,TRBV27,.,TRBJ2-7,TGTGCCAGCAGTGGGGGAGTTCAGGCGGAGTACTTC,CASSGGVQAEYF
.,TRBV28,.,TRBJ2-2,TGTGCCAGCACGCCGGCGGGGACGGGAACCGGGGAGCTGTTTTTT,CASTPAGTGTGELFF
.,TRBV18,.,TRBJ1-3,TGTGCCAGCTCACGCACAGCTGCCACCATATATTTT,CASSRTAATIYF
.,TRBV19,TRBD1,TRBJ1-6,TGTGCCAGTAGTATCGGTGACAGGGGGGTCAATTCACCCCTCCACTTT,CASSIGDRGVNSPLHF
few,TRBV27,.,TRBJ1-1,TGTGCCAGCAGTTTACGACCATCCACTGAAGCTTTCTTT,CASSLRPSTEAFF
.,TRBV5-1,.,TRBJ2-5,TGCGCCAGCAGCTTCAACCAAGAGACCCAGTACTTC,CASSFNQETQYF
few,TRBV5-1,TRBD1,TRBJ2-7,TGCGCCAGCAGCACACTCCCGGGACAGTTCTACGAGCAGTACTTC,CASSTLPGQFYEQYF
.,TRBV12-3/TRBV12-4,.,TRBJ1-2,TGTGCCAGCACCGCCTTCGGAGGCGGCTACACCTTC,CASTAFGGGYTF
.,TRBV20-1,.,TRBJ2-1,TGCAGTGCTAGTCACTCTAAGGGTCCCTACAATGAGCAGTTCTTC,CSASHSKGPYNEQFF
.,TRBV4-3,TRBD2,TRBJ2-7,TGCGCCAGTAGCCAAGATTTCACTAGCGGGTCCTACGAGCAGTACTTC,CASSQDFTSGSYEQYF
.,TRBV11-2,TRBD1,TRBJ2-2,TGTGCCAGCAGCTTAAGCCGGGACAGGGGTATGGTCGGGGAGCTGTTTTTT,CASSLSRDRGMVGELFF
.,TRBV10-3,TRBD2,TRBJ2-1,TGTGCCATCAGTGAATTGTCGGGGGGGCTTACTGAGCAGTTCTTC,CAISELSGGLTEQFF
.,TRBV2,TRBD2,TRBJ2-1,TGTGCCACCGGTAGCGGGGTGGGGACCTACAATGAGCAGTTCTTC,CATGSGVGTYNEQFF
.,TRBV19,.,TRBJ1-3,TGTGCCACCTGGGACGGGAGCTCTGGAAACACCATATATTTT,CATWDGSSGNTIYF
.,TRBV25-1,.,TRBJ2-5,TGTGCCAGCACCCCAGGGAACCAAGAGACCCAGTACTTC,CASTPGNQETQYF
.,TRBV28,.,TRBJ1-2,TGTGCCAGCAGTTTAATCACAGCCGCTAAGGGCTACACCTTC,CASSLITAAKGYTF
.,TRBV7-9,.,TRBJ1-2,TGTGCCAGCAGCCCCTCGGCTGGGGCTATCTATGGCTACACCTTC,CASSPSAGAIYGYTF
.,TRBV10-1,.,TRBJ2-1,TGCGCCAGCAGTGGGGCGGGGAACTCCTACAATGAGCAGTTCTTC,CASSGAGNSYNEQFF
few,TRBV24-1,TRBD1,TRBJ2-6,TGTGCCACCAGTGAATCAGGGGGCTCGGGGGCCAACGTCCTGACTTTC,CATSESGGSGANVLTF
few,TRBV18,.,TRBJ1-5,TGTGCCAGCTCACCGGGGAGGGATCAGCCCCAGCATTTT,CASSPGRDQPQHF
.,TRBV30,.,TRBJ1-3,TGTGCCTGGAGTGTAAAAGGTGCCTCTGGAAACACCATATATTTT,CAWSVKGASGNTIYF
.,TRBV4-3,.,TRBJ1-5,TGCGCCAGCAGCCAAGATCTAAGTCAGCCCCAGCATTTT,CASSQDLSQPQHF
.,TRBV28,TRBD1,TRBJ1-5,TGTGCCAGCAGTCCAGGACAGGGGTTTTGGCCCCAGCATTTT,CASSPGQGFWPQHF
.,TRBV7-8,.,TRBJ1-3,TGTGCCAGCAGCTTACAGGGAGTCGCTGGAAACACCATATATTTT,CASSLQGVAGNTIYF
.,TRBV7-2,.,TRBJ1-5,TGTGCCAGCAGCTTAGGGGTCAGGGGTGGACGGTATCAGCCCCAGCATTTT,CASSLGVRGGRYQPQHF
once,TRBV6-1,TRBD2,TRBJ2-3,TGTGCCAGCAGTGAAGGGGGTAGCGGGAGTGATACGCAGTATTTT,CASSEGGSGSDTQYF
.,TRBV30,TRBD1,TRBJ1-2,TGTGCCTGGAGTCCGACGACAGGGCGCTATGGCTACACCTTC,CAWSPTTGRYGYTF
.,TRBV19,.,TRBJ1-3,TGTGCCAGTAGTGCGGGGACGGCTGGAAACACCATATATTTT,CASSAGTAGNTIYF
.,TRBV11-2,.,TRBJ1-5,TGTGCCAGCAGTTATGGAGGGGAAAATCAGCCCCAGCATTTT,CASSYGGENQPQHF
.,TRBV28,.,TRBJ1-2,TGTGCCAGCAGTTCCCAGGCTAACTATGGCTACACCTTC,CASSSQANYGYTF
once,TRBV7-2,.,TRBJ2-5,TGTGCCAGCAGCTCCCGGGAAGGAGTGACCCAGTACTTC,CASSSREGVTQYF
.,TRBV14,.,TRBJ2-1,TGTGCCAGCAGCCTACTTGGGATCGGTGAGCAGTTCTTC,CASSLLGIGEQFF
.,TRBV19,.,TRBJ2-5,TGTGCCAGTAGTATGCAGGGCACCTCGCGACCCCAAGAGACCCAGTACTTC,CASSMQGTSRPQETQYF
.,TRBV7-6,.,TRBJ1-3,TGTGCCAGCAGCCCGGGGCCAGCGACTGGAAACACCATATATTTT,CASSPGPATGNTIYF
.,TRBV5-4,.,TRBJ2-7,TGTGCCAGCAGCTTAGGGGATTACGAGCAGTACTTC,CASSLGDYEQYF
once,TRBV11-2,.,TRBJ2-2,TGTGCCAGCAGCTCGTTCACCGGGGAGCTGTTTTTT,CASSSFTGELFF
.,TRBV24-1,TRBD1,TRBJ2-5,TGTGCCACCAGTGGACAGGGGGGATACCAAGAGACCCAGTACTTC,CATSGQGGYQETQYF
.,TRBV7-2,.,TRBJ2-4,TGTGCCAGCAGCTTAAACACAGGGGGGGACAAAAACATTCAGTACTTC,CASSLNTGGDKNIQYF
.,TRBV18,TRBD1,TRBJ1-2,TGTGCCAGCTCACCGACCCCAGGGGGCGCTGATGGCTACACCTTC,CASSPTPGGADGYTF
once,TRBV6-2/TRBV6-3,.,TRBJ2-7,TGTGCCAGCAGTTACTCACGCCCGCTCGAGCAGTACTTC,CASSYSRPLEQYF
.,TRBV30,TRBD1,TRBJ1-4,TGTGCCTGGACGGACAGGGGGAGTGAAAAACTGTTTTTT,CAWTDRGSEKLFF
few,TRBV5-1,TRBD1,TRBJ2-7,TGCGCCAGCAGCTGGACCAAGGACAGGGGAAATCTCGAGCAGTACTTC,CASSWTKDRGNLEQYF
.,TRBV3-1/TRBV3-2,TRBD2,TRBJ2-3,TGTGCCAGCAGCCAGGGAGCGGGAGGTTCGGATACGCAGTATTTT,CASSQGAGGSDTQYF
.,TRBV30,.,TRBJ1-4,TGTGCCTGGAGGGCCTCTAGTCGCTCGGAAAAACTGTTTTTT,CAWRASSRSEKLFF
few,TRBV7-9,.,TRBJ2-7,TGTGCCAGCAGCTTAGTAGGCTACGAGCAGTACTTC,CASSLVGYEQYF